This T cell receptor (beta chain) was captured by sequencing in a study of technical replicates of blood from several donors. Profiling relied on immunoSEQ multiplex PCR, and the TCRdb table lists in-frame clones only, not all of them. The sample consists of about 74,000 clones, about 94% of them appearing once. The CDR3 covers 16 residues. Trimming took off 5 bases at V and 1 base at J, with 14 bases between the two ends. CDR1 is SNHLY, CDR2 FYNNEI, per germline. This TCR came from a human donor in good health. This chain joins TRBV2 and TRBJ2-2; TRBD1 might be the D (6 bases). The specimen sequenced was T cells isolated from PBMCs. DNA of the CDR3: TGTGCCAGCAGTTTTATTCAGGGGCGGAACACCGGGGAGCTGTTTTTT. Translation: CASSFIQGRNTGELFF.